This T cell receptor beta chain stems from a study of T cell responses to AZD1222 COVID-19 vaccine. This CDR3 comprises 12 residues. The V segment lost 8 bases and the J segment 5 bases; nucleotides outside the gene matches: 5. Per germline, CDR1 MDHEN and CDR2 SYDVKM. Data came from immunoSEQ multiplex PCR; TCRdb stores just in-frame clones and leaves some out. This sample has about 67,000 clones; around 82% occur once, and the top ten carry about 6.1%. As for this clone: Its antigen is not identified.

Regarding the study as a whole: Vaccine-associated CD4 TCRs ranged over spike, dominating at 160-218 and 743-854. Breadth and depth of Spike-specific TCRs rose after two AZD1222 doses.

Second doses that came at about 4 or about 12 weeks were put together. This TCR was recovered from an adult who received the AZD1222 COVID-19 vaccine. The chain uses TRBV28 and TRBJ2-7; the match to TRBD1 covers 8 bases. The source material was peripheral blood, sampled 28 days after the second AZD1222 dose. This CDR3 is CASGQGSHEQYF. The DNA of the CDR3 is TGTGCCAGCGGACAGGGAAGCCACGAGCAGTACTTC.